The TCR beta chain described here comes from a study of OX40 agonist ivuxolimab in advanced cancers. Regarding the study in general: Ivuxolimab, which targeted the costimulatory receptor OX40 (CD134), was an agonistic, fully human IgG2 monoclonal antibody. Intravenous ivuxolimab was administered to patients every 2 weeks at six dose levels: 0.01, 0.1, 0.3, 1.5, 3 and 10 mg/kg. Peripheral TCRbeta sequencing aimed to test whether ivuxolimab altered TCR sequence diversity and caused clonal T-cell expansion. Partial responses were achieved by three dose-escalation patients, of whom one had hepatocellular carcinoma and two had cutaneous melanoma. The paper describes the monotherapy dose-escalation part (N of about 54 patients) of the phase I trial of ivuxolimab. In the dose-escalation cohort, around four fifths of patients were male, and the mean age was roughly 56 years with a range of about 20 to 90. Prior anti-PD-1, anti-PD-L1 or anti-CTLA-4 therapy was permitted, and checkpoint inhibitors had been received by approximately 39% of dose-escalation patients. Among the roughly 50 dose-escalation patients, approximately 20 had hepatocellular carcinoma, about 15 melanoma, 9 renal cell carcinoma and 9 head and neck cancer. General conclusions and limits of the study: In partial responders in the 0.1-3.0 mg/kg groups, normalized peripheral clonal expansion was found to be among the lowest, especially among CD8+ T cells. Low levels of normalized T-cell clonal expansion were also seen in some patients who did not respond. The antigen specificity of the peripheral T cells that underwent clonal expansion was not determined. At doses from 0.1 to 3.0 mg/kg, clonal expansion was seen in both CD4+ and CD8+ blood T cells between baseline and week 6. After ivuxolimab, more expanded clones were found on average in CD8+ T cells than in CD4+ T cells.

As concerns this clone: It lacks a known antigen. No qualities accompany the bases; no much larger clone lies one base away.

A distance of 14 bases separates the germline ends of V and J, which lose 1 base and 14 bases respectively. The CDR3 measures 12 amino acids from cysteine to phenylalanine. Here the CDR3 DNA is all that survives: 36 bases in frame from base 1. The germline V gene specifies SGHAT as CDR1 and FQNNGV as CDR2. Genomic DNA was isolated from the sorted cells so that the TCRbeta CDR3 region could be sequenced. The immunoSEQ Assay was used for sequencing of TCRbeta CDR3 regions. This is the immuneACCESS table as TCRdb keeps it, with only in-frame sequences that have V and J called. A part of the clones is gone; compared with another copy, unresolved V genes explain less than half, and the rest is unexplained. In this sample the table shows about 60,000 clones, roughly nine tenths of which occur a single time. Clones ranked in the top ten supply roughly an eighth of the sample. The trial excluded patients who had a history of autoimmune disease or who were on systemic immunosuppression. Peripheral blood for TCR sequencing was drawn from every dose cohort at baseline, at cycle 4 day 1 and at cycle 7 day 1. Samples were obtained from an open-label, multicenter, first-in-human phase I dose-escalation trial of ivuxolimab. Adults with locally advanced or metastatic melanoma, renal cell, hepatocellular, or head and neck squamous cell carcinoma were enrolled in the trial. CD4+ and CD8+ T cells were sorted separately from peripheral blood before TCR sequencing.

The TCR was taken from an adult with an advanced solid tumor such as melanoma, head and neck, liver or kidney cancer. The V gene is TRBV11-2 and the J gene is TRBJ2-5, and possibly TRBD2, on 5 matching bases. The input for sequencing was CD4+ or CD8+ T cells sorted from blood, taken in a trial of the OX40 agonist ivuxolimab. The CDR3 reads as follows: CASSLGSASLYF. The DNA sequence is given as TGTGCCAGCAGCTTAGGTTCGGCTAGCCTTTACTTC.